The TCR beta chain described here comes from a study of PD-L1 blockade in urothelial cancer. Study-wide context: Male patients with bladder-origin urothelial cancer numbered twenty-five of 29. Blood analysis was done at 3 weeks (second dose) and 6 weeks after treatment began.

This clone was seen a few times. Time point given: peripheral blood 6 weeks after treatment start. Assay: immunoSEQ multiplex PCR; the TCRdb copy retains only in-frame clones and omits some. The sample carries about 41,000 clones, 85% recorded once. Germline trimming cut 3 bases from V and 2 bases from J; bases unmatched to any gene: 7. This CDR3 comprises 16 residues. Looked up from germline, CDR1 is SGDLS and CDR2 is YYNGEE. Sequencing was performed on PBMCs, taken around atezolizumab (anti-PD-L1) treatment. This sequence joins TRBV9 and TRBJ1-3; 8 bases agree with TRBD1. The TCR comes from a man in his sixties or seventies with urothelial cancer. CDR3 protein: CASSASQGAAGNTIYF. The CDR3 DNA follows: TGTGCCAGCAGCGCCTCCCAGGGGGCCGCTGGAAACACCATATATTTT.